Presented here are 20 T cell receptor beta chains from one specimen sequenced in a study of shared clonotypes between healthy human individuals. The table came from immunoSEQ multiplex PCR; TCRdb's copy has only in-frame clones and leaves some out. The table records over 850,000 clones, around 82% of them present only once. Sequenced material: memory CD4+ T cells from PBMCs. Documented subset: CD45RA-negative fraction. Receptor source: a man between 18 and 35 years old in good health. Some clones in this sample may be carry-over from other donors' samples.

Only one count was recorded for this clone. This rearrangement joins TRBV10-3 to TRBJ2-7; possibly TRBD1 for D (6 bases). The V gene's germline CDR1 is ENHRY and CDR2 SYGVKD. This CDR3 is built from 13 residues. Trimming took 9 bases from V and 0 from J, leaving 12 bases between them. The CDR3 region has the DNA TGTGCCATTAGTTGGGGGCACTCCTACGAGCAGTACTTC. Protein: CAISWGHSYEQYF.

The chain carries TRBV4-3 and TRBJ2-1; tentatively, D is TRBD2 (5 bases). This CDR3 comprises 19 residues. Trimming took off 1 base at V and 9 bases at J, with 28 bases between the two ends. The germline V gene encodes CDR1 LGHNA and CDR2 YSLEER. CDR3 loop: CASSQAGITGLDYRTEQFF. CDR3 in DNA: TGCGCCAGCAGCCAAGCAGGAATAACGGGCCTAGACTACCGTACTGAGCAGTTCTTC.

The sample holds many counts of this clone. The chain uses TRBV4-2 and TRBJ1-4; 9 positions match TRBD1. Germline loops: CDR1 LGHNA, CDR2 YNFKEQ. V lost 2 bases to trimming and J lost 6 bases; unmatched junction nucleotides: 10. This CDR3 contains 17 residues. CDR3 coding DNA: TGTGCCAGCAGCCAAAGCCCCCATAGGACAGGGGATGAAAAACTGTTTTTT. Amino acids: CASSQSPHRTGDEKLFF.

The chain combines TRBV2 with TRBJ2-7; maybe TRBD1 (6 bases). Trimming took off 8 bases at V and 4 bases at J, with 12 bases between the two ends. This CDR3 comprises 12 residues. Germline CDR1 reads SNHLY; CDR2 reads FYNNEI. CDR3 in amino acids: CASCTQGYEQYF. The CDR3, as DNA: TGTGCCAGCTGTACACAGGGATACGAGCAGTACTTC.

The chain links TRBV11-3 to TRBJ2-2, with 11 nucleotides matching TRBD1. Germline V CDR1 and CDR2: SGHNT, YENEEA. This CDR3 spans 15 amino acids. With V trimmed by 6 bases and J by 5 bases, 5 bases remained unmatched. CDR3 sequence: CASSQDRGRTGELFF. In nucleotides, the CDR3 is TGTGCCAGCAGTCAGGACAGGGGGCGGACCGGGGAGCTGTTTTTT.

The genes are TRBV6-5 and TRBJ2-5; TRBD1 might be the D (5 bases). V lost 6 bases, J lost 3 bases, and 11 bases lay in between. CDR3 length equals 13 residues. Germline lookup yields CDR1 MNHEY and CDR2 SVGAGI. For the CDR3, the DNA is TGTGCCAGCAGCCAACAGGTTAAAGAGACCCAGTACTTC. It specifies CASSQQVKETQYF.

The chain recombines TRBV4-1 with TRBJ2-5; TRBD2 aligns across 7 bases. Germline values: CDR1 MGHRA, CDR2 YSYEKL. The V segment lost 1 base and the J segment 4 bases; nucleotides outside the gene matches: 6. The CDR3 sequence is 15 residues long. The CDR3 spells CASSQAPGGGETQYF. In nucleotides, the CDR3 is TGCGCCAGCAGCCAAGCTCCGGGGGGTGGAGAGACCCAGTACTTC.

J is TRBJ2-1 and V is TRBV7-9; D possibly corresponds to TRBD1 (6 bases). This CDR3 region has 14 residues. In germline, CDR1 is SEHNR, CDR2 FQNEAQ (reference sequence). Trimming removed 5 bases at V and 3 bases at J, with 11 bases between. The CDR3, as DNA: TGTGCCAGCAGCCTCGGGACATACTACAATGAGCAGTTCTTC. This sequence encodes CASSLGTYYNEQFF.

J is TRBJ1-1 and V is TRBV6-1, with D hard to call. Trimming removed 2 bases from V and 5 bases from J, with 9 bases in between. The length of the CDR3 is 13 residues. The germline V gene encodes CDR1 MNHNS and CDR2 SASEGT. For the CDR3, the DNA is TGTGCCAGCAGTGAACAAGGTCAGACTGAAGCTTTCTTT. Translated, it gives CASSEQGQTEAFF.

The chain recombines TRBV5-6 with TRBJ1-2; D not certain. The germline V gene encodes CDR1 SGHDT and CDR2 YYEEEE. The CDR3 spans 16 residues. Trimming shortened V by 1 base and J by 0 bases, and 13 bases separated the two germline ends. The CDR3 DNA sequence: TGTGCCAGCAGCTTGTGGGCTACCCGGTCTAACTATGGCTACACCTTC. It yields the protein CASSLWATRSNYGYTF. Variable domain in full (rest from reference TRBV5-6 and TRBJ1-2): DAGVTQSPTHLIKTRGQQVTLRCSPKSGHDTVSWYQQALGQGPQFIFQYYEEEERQRGNFPDRFSGHQFPNYSSELNVNALLLGDSALYLCASSLWATRSNYGYTFGSGTRLTVV.

This clone was counted between two and nine times. V and J are TRBV18 and TRBJ2-3, with 7 bases fitting TRBD1. This CDR3 has 14 amino acids. CDR1 is KGHSH and CDR2 is LQKENI in the germline V gene. The junction had 8 bases not matched to a gene; V was cut back by 5 bases and J by 6 bases. The CDR3 reads CASSGATGEDTQYF. CDR3 DNA: TGTGCCAGCTCAGGGGCTACAGGGGAGGATACGCAGTATTTT.

As to this clone: A far larger clone is just one base off, so this is likely a read error. J is TRBJ2-7 and V is TRBV6-5; D possibly corresponds to TRBD2 (5 bases). Germline V lookup: CDR1 MNHEY, CDR2 SVGAGI. The CDR3 is made up of 16 amino acids. CDR3 protein: CASSYPGGEVDYEQHF. CDR3 DNA sequence: TGTGCCAGCAGTTACCCTGGCGGAGAAGTCGACTACGAGCAGCACTTC.

This clone was seen just once. The chain links TRBV5-1 to TRBJ2-3, with D perhaps matching TRBD1 (5 bases). V gave up 0 bases and J gave up 7 bases, with 18 bases separating them. CDR1 and CDR2 (germline): SGHRS, YFSETQ. The CDR3 runs to 16 residues. CDR3 nucleotides: TGCGCCAGCAGCTTGGATGGGGCGACCGGTTATTATACGCAGTATTTT. Translating it yields CASSLDGATGYYTQYF.

The chain couples TRBV7-9 to TRBJ2-3; 10 nucleotides match TRBD2. The V gene's germline CDR1 is SEHNR and CDR2 FQNEAQ (reference sequence). The CDR3 contains 14 residues. With 1 base clipped from V and 7 bases from J, the junction kept 2 bases outside the gene matches. The CDR3 DNA follows: TGTGCCAGCAGCTTAGGGACTAGCGGTTATACGCAGTATTTT. Its translation: CASSLGTSGYTQYF.

For the CDR3, the DNA is TGTGCCAGCAGCCAAGGTTCCGGAGTTGGCTACACCTTC. Translation gives CASSQGSGVGYTF. The rearrangement joins TRBV28 to TRBJ1-2; D remains ambiguous. V was shortened by 6 bases and J by 7 bases, with 15 bases between the two germline ends. CDR3 length: 13 amino acids. Germline values: CDR1 MDHEN, CDR2 SYDVKM.

The chain combines TRBV30 with TRBJ1-2, with D possibly matching TRBD1 (5 bases). Trimming took 4 bases from V and 2 from J, leaving 17 bases between them. The CDR3 is made up of 15 amino acids. In germline, CDR1 is GTSNPN, CDR2 SVGIG (reference sequence). This CDR3 reads CAWNRDVNTNYGYTF. CDR3 bases: TGTGCCTGGAACCGGGACGTCAATACAAACTATGGCTACACCTTC.

CDR3 coding DNA: TGTGCCAGCTCCCCCTCTGATGGCGAAAAACTGTTTTTT. Its protein is CASSPSDGEKLFF. This chain joins TRBV18 and TRBJ1-4, with unresolved D. With 6 bases removed from V and 8 bases from J, the gap between germline ends came to 13 bases. The germline gives CDR1 KGHSH, CDR2 LQKENI. This CDR3 is 13 amino acids long.

This rearrangement joins TRBV7-8 to TRBJ1-5, with D tentatively TRBD1 (5 bases). This CDR3 spans 15 amino acids. Germline V CDR1 and CDR2: SGHVS, FQNEAQ. V was trimmed by 5 bases and J by 2 bases, leaving 13 bases between them. The CDR3 reads CASSPGTGGNQPQHF. The CDR3 DNA reads as TGTGCCAGCAGCCCGGGCACGGGGGGCAATCAGCCCCAGCATTTT. The variable domain in full, completed from reference TRBV7-8 and TRBJ1-5, reads GAGVSQSPRYKVAKRGQDVALRCDPISGHVSLFWYQQALGQGPEFLTYFQNEAQLDKSGLPSDRFFAERPEGSVSTLKIQRTQQEDSAVYLCASSPGTGGNQPQHFGDGTRLSIL.

The V and J genes are TRBV6-4 and TRBJ2-6, with no clear D. This CDR3 comprises 15 residues. Germline CDR1 reads MRHNA; CDR2 reads SNTAGT. Trimming took off 3 bases at V and 4 bases at J, with 10 bases between the two ends. The CDR3 coding sequence is TGTGCCAGCAGTGAGGACCCAGGCGGGGCCAACGTCCTGACTTTC. It translates to CASSEDPGGANVLTF.

The count of this clone is one. The chain has TRBV5-1 and TRBJ2-3; 14 positions match TRBD2. Germline V gives CDR1 SGHRS, CDR2 YFSETQ. The CDR3 is 15 residues long. Trimming took 7 bases from V and 4 from J; bases not matched to a gene: 5. CDR3 bases: TGCGCCAGCTCTCAGGGACTAGCGGGAGCAGATACGCAGTATTTT. This codes for CASSQGLAGADTQYF.